The TCR beta chain under discussion was sequenced for a study of CD8+ T cells in alopecia areata. Trimming pared 3 bases from V and 8 bases from J, leaving 11 bases between. The germline CDR1 and CDR2 sequences are SGDLS and YYNGEE. The CDR3 is 12 residues long. cDNA prepared by RNA extraction and subsequent reverse transcription served as the template for sequencing. Some clones are missing from TCRdb's copy, which holds only in-frame ones; the method was immunoSEQ multiplex PCR. In the table there are roughly 150,000 clones, 50% to 65% of which are singletons. The sequencing used CD8+ T cells sorted from blood, collected at week 0. The V call is TRBV9, the J call TRBJ1-1, with unresolved D. The receptor comes from a human donor with alopecia areata. CDR3 sequence (DNA): TGTGCCAGCAGCGCCTCGGATAACGAAGCTTTCTTT. The encoded protein is CASSASDNEAFF. Looking up the rest from reference TRBV9 and TRBJ1-1 gives the full variable domain: DSGVTQTPKHLITATGQRVTLRCSPRSGDLSVYWYQQSLDQGLQFLIQYYNGEERAKGNILERFSAQQFPDLHSELNLSSLELGDSALYFCASSASDNEAFFGQGTRLTVV.